One and the same sample provided the 14 T cell receptor beta chains below, sequenced in a study of blood T cell repertoires in COVID-19. The data were produced by immunoSEQ multiplex PCR, yet TCRdb's version contains in-frame clones alone and is incomplete. The repertoire has a few hundred thousand clones, 88% of them found once; the top ten carry around 0.8%. Material for sequencing was peripheral blood. These receptors all stem from a woman younger than 45 with acute or convalescent COVID-19.

J is TRBJ1-4 and V is TRBV25-1; no firm D call. Trimming took 8 bases from V and 8 from J, leaving 15 bases between them. This CDR3 is 13 amino acids long. Germline-derived CDR1 and CDR2 are MGHDK and SYGVNS. The CDR3 DNA follows: TGTGCCAGCCGTACAGCGGACCGGGAAAAACTGTTTTTT. Its translation: CASRTADREKLFF.

The V gene is TRBV28, the J gene TRBJ1-5; D remains unclear. This CDR3 region has 12 residues. Trimming removed 5 bases at V and 7 bases at J, with 9 bases between. Germline V gene sequence: CDR1 MDHEN, CDR2 SYDVKM. As DNA, the CDR3 is TGTGCCAGCAGTCTCTCAGGACAGCCCCAGCATTTT. Amino acid sequence: CASSLSGQPQHF.

This chain links TRBV19 with TRBJ1-4; D might be TRBD1 (6 bases). CDR1 is LNHDA, CDR2 SQIVND, per germline (reference sequence). V shed 6 bases and J shed 0 bases, with 11 bases lying between them. This CDR3 is built from 15 residues. Here the CDR3 DNA reads TGTGCCAGTAGGATACAGGGTTCAACTAATGAAAAACTGTTTTTT. This gives the protein CASRIQGSTNEKLFF.

The V and J genes are TRBV5-1 and TRBJ1-6; D is perhaps TRBD1 (6 bases). The V and J ends lost 5 bases and 9 bases respectively, with 12 bases between them. The germline V gene has CDR1 SGHRS and CDR2 YFSETQ. The CDR3 spans 13 residues. DNA of the CDR3: TGCGCCAGCAGGGCACAGGGCTTTTCACCCCTCCACTTT. Translation gives CASRAQGFSPLHF.

This clone has a single count. The chain links TRBV29-1 to TRBJ2-6; 10 nucleotides line up with TRBD1. Germline lookup yields CDR1 SQVTM and CDR2 ANQGSEA. The CDR3 loop spans 15 amino acids. V was clipped by 6 bases and J by 2 bases; unmatched bases: 4. CDR3 DNA: TGCAGCGTAGCCGGGACAGGGGCTGGGGCCAACGTCCTGACTTTC. Translation gives CSVAGTGAGANVLTF.

The chain employs TRBV19 and TRBJ2-1; D perhaps matches TRBD2 (6 bases). Germline V gene data show CDR1 as LNHDA and CDR2 as SQIVND (reference sequence). The CDR3 sequence is 15 residues long. V lost 3 bases, J lost 4 bases, and 13 bases lay in between. The CDR3 sequence is CASSIPGDLYNEQFF. As DNA, the CDR3 is TGTGCCAGTAGTATCCCGGGAGACCTGTACAATGAGCAGTTCTTC.

V gene TRBV5-6 combines with J gene TRBJ2-6; D remains ambiguous. V lost 6 bases and J lost 4, with 11 bases in between. From germline, CDR1 is SGHDT and CDR2 YYEEEE. CDR3 length: 14 residues. The CDR3 sequence: CASILGPGANVLTF. The DNA of the CDR3 is TGTGCCAGCATCCTCGGTCCCGGGGCCAACGTCCTGACTTTC.

The V gene is TRBV6-2 or TRBV6-3, the J gene TRBJ2-7, with a weak D call TRBD2 (6 bases). The CDR3 extends over 14 amino acids. The germline V gene has CDR1 MNHEY and CDR2 SVGEGT. Trimming took off 4 bases at V and 3 bases at J, with 13 bases between the two ends. The CDR3 DNA follows: TGTGCCAGCAGTTTGAGACTAGTGGTCTACGAGCAGTACTTC. It yields the protein CASSLRLVVYEQYF.

This clone has just one count. The rearrangement links TRBV19 to TRBJ1-2; TRBD1 matches at 9 bases. This CDR3 spans 15 amino acids. Trimming removed 9 bases from V and 4 bases from J; junction bases left unmatched: 12. CDR1 is LNHDA and CDR2 is SQIVND in the germline V gene (reference sequence). CDR3 DNA sequence: TGTGCCAGCAGCATGACGGACAGGGGATCCTATGGCTACACCTTC. It translates to CASSMTDRGSYGYTF. Together with reference TRBV19 and TRBJ1-2, the CDR3 gives the full variable domain: DGGITQSPKYLFRKEGQNVTLSCEQNLNHDAMYWYRQDPGQGLRLIYYSQIVNDFQKGDIAEGYSVSREKKESFPLTVTSAQKNPTAFYLCASSMTDRGSYGYTFGSGTRLTVV.

This clone has only one observation. The V call is TRBV3-1 (or the pseudogene TRBV3-2), the J call TRBJ2-7, with a possible D match to TRBD1 (6 bases). Germline V gene sequence: CDR1 LGHDT, CDR2 YNNKEL (reference sequence). The CDR3 sequence is 14 residues long. Trimming removed 2 bases from V and 3 bases from J, with 11 bases in between. CDR3 loop: CASSQSQGIYEQYF. The DNA for the CDR3 is TGTGCCAGCAGCCAATCGCAGGGGATCTACGAGCAGTACTTC.

The table lists this clone with a few counts. J is TRBJ1-5 and V is TRBV5-1; TRBD1 aligns across 10 bases. The CDR3 loop spans 15 amino acids. Germline lookup yields CDR1 SGHRS and CDR2 YFSETQ. V gave up 4 bases and J gave up 5 bases; unmatched junction bases: 6. This CDR3 reads CASSKGTGVDQPQHF. CDR3 coding DNA: TGCGCCAGCAGCAAAGGGACAGGGGTAGATCAGCCCCAGCATTTT.

The V and J genes are TRBV29-1 and TRBJ1-1; D perhaps matches TRBD1 (5 bases). Germline loops: CDR1 SQVTM, CDR2 ANQGSEA. V gave up 6 bases and J gave up 6 bases, with 20 bases separating them. CDR3 length equals 14 residues. The CDR3: CSVRIGQLKAEAFF. CDR3 nucleotides: TGCAGCGTGCGAATTGGACAATTAAAGGCTGAAGCTTTCTTT.

The J gene is TRBJ2-7, the V gene TRBV30, with 12 bases lining up with TRBD1. The ends lost 8 bases at V and 4 bases at J; junction bases unmatched: 9. The CDR3 is 14 amino acids. Germline V CDR1 and CDR2: GTSNPN, SVGIG (reference sequence). CDR3 residues: CARTGTGGKYEQYF. The DNA of the CDR3 is TGTGCCCGTACCGGGACAGGGGGCAAGTACGAGCAGTACTTC.

This clone was recorded once. This rearrangement joins TRBV7-2 to TRBJ2-7; a possible D gene is TRBD2 (6 bases). The V and J ends lost 11 bases and 7 bases respectively, with 21 bases between them. Germline V gives CDR1 SGHTA, CDR2 FQGNSA. The CDR3 has 13 amino acids. In nucleotides, the CDR3 is TGTGCCTCAAGGAGGGAACTAGTGGGGGAGCAGTACTTC. It yields the protein CASRRELVGEQYF.